Listed below are T cell receptor beta chains from one sample, sequenced in a study of cytomegalovirus exposure and HLA in healthy donors. Profiling relied on immunoSEQ multiplex PCR, and the TCRdb table lists in-frame clones only, not all of them. Among about 200,000 clones listed, around 73% were seen once. The sample comprised PBMCs. The receptors come from a woman aged 30 to 39 in good health and CMV-seronegative. CDR3s include the opening cysteine and the closing phenylalanine or tryptophan. Each record gives: V gene, J gene, CDR3 protein.

TRBV5-6	TRBJ1-5	CASSGGTEPHNQPQHF
TRBV4-2	TRBJ1-4	CASSQVSGRGNEKLFF
TRBV6-6	TRBJ1-5	CASSPPGQIKDQPQHF
TRBV29-1	TRBJ2-7	CSVEGLAGEVGGREQYF
TRBV18	TRBJ1-1	CASSPSQNTEAFF
TRBV2	TRBJ1-4	CASTKPSGPGALWFF
TRBV5-4	TRBJ2-5	CASSLVVGGAKETQYF
TRBV30	TRBJ1-5	CAWSVTASNQPQHF
TRBV6-1	TRBJ2-5	CASSEMAGEGSETQYF
TRBV7-9	TRBJ2-1	CASSLPQAGHITEQFF
TRBV7-8	TRBJ1-6	CASTLNRARGNSPLHF
TRBV5-8	TRBJ2-7	CASSDRGRYEQYF
TRBV19	TRBJ1-2	CASSISTGSYTF
TRBV2	TRBJ2-5	CASSASPTQYF
TRBV4-1	TRBJ1-5	CASSPRLTGSNQPQHF
TRBV29-1	TRBJ1-2	CSVVVGGGYTF
TRBV19	TRBJ1-2	CASSQTGVGPYGYTF
TRBV15	TRBJ2-3	CATSRDLAAGLRNTQYF
TRBV27	TRBJ2-7	CASSVVGTGLYEQYF
TRBV28	TRBJ1-1	CASSADRVEAFF
TRBV7-9	TRBJ1-4	CASSLAGSSTNEKLFF
TRBV5-6	TRBJ1-2	CASSLVAASYGYTF
TRBV28	TRBJ1-5	CASGRQIASNQPQHF
TRBV4-2	TRBJ2-1	CASSHDKNEQFF
TRBV29-1	TRBJ2-1	CSVEKGTGERNEQFF
TRBV15	TRBJ2-5	CATSLTGERETQYF
TRBV4-1	TRBJ1-2	CASSQDLLSGNYGYTF
TRBV19	TRBJ2-1	CASSIEHSGRAGEQFF